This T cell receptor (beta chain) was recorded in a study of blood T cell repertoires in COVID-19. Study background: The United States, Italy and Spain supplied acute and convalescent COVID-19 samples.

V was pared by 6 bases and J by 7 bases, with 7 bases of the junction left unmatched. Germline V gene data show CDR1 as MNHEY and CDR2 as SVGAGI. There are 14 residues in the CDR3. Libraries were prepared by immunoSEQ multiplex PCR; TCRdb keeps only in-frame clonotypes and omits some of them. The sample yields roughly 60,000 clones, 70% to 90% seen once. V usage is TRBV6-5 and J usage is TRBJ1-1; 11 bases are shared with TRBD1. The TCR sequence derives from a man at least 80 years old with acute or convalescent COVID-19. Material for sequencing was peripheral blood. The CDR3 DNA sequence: TGTGCCAGCAGACCGGACAGGGGGCAACTTGAAGCTTTCTTT. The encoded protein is CASRPDRGQLEAFF.